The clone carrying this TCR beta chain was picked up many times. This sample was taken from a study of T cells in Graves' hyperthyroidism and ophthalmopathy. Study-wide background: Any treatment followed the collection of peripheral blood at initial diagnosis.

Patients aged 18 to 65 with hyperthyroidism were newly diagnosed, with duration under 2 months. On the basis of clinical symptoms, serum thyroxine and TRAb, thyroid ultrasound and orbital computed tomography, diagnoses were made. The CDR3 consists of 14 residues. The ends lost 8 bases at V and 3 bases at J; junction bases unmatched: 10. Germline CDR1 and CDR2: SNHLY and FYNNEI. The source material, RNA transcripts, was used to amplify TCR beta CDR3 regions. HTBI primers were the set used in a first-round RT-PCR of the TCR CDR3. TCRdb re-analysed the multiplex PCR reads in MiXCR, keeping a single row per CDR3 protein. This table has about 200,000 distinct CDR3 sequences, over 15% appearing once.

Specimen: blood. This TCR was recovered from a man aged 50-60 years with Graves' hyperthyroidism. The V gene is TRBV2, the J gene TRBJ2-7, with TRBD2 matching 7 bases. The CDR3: CASAARREHYEQYF. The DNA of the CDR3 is TGTGCCAGCGCGGCTCGGCGGGAGCACTACGAGCAGTACTTC.